This entry concerns a single T cell receptor beta chain. Germline V gives CDR1 GTSNPN, CDR2 SVGIG (reference sequence). The CDR3 sequence is 13 residues long. The J segment lost 5 bases and the V segment lost 3 bases, leaving 1 base of the junction unmatched. In TCRdb, the 5' RACE reads were re-called with MiXCR into one record per CDR3 protein. Here the sample spans hundreds of thousands of distinct CDR3 sequences, more than 20% being singletons. This sample is part of a study of T-cell memory formation after mild COVID-19. This sequence was found in an adult woman who had mild COVID-19 (a few samples of this study predate the infection). Cell type and time point are not known. This sequence joins TRBV30 and TRBJ2-1; 10 nucleotides agree with TRBD1. What was sequenced was PBMCs or a T cell subset sorted from them (not recorded which). In DNA, the CDR3 is TGTGCCTGGAGGGGACAGGGGAACAATGAGCAGTTCTTC. This gives the protein CAWRGQGNNEQFF. The entire variable domain, with the rest obtained from reference TRBV30 and TRBJ2-1, is as follows: SQTIHQWPATLVQPVGSPLSLECTVEGTSNPNLYWYRQAAGRGLQLLFYSVGIGQISSEVPQNLSASRPQDRQFILSSKKLLLSDSGFYLCAWRGQGNNEQFFGPGTRLTVL.